The next 24 T cell receptor beta chains were all read from a single sample in a study of human T cells and chemical hapten exposure. As for time point: patch test 3, about 24 weeks after DPC sensitization. Treatment: therapeutic diphenylcyclopropenone sensitization with weekly scalp DPC. TCRdb processed the RACE reads anew with MiXCR; each CDR3 protein has one entry. Among approximately 86,000 distinct CDR3 sequences listed, roughly a tenth were seen once. The source was whole blood, collected in connection with sensitization to the hapten diphenylcyclopropenone (DPC). These receptors originate from a woman aged 25 to 45 with alopecia areata. Some clones in this sample may be carry-over from other donors' samples.

This clonotype was seen ten or more times. This rearrangement joins TRBV29-1 to TRBJ1-2; TRBD1 matches 9 bases. Trimming removed 1 base from V and 3 bases from J; junction bases left unmatched: 0. The length of the CDR3 is 13 residues. CDR1 is SQVTM and CDR2 is ANQGSEA in the germline V gene. CDR3 amino acids: CSVEGDRDYGYTF. Here the CDR3 DNA reads TGCAGCGTTGAAGGGGACAGGGACTATGGCTACACCTTC.

The chain joins TRBV3-1 to TRBJ1-2; D not resolved. V was pared by 0 bases and J by 0 bases, with 14 bases between. The CDR3 extends over 17 amino acids. The germline gives CDR1 LGHDT, CDR2 YNNKEL (reference sequence). The CDR3 spells CASSQDHWRPTNYGYTF. The CDR3 nucleotides read TGTGCCAGCAGCCAAGATCATTGGCGGCCGACTAACTATGGCTACACCTTC.

This clonotype was seen ten or more times. The chain has TRBV10-3 and TRBJ2-3; D perhaps matches TRBD2 (5 bases). This CDR3 has 14 residues. V was clipped by 6 bases and J by 0 bases, with 10 bases between them. Looked up from germline, CDR1 is ENHRY and CDR2 is SYGVKD. The CDR3 bases are TGTGCCATCAGGTTTGCGGGTAGCACAGATACGCAGTATTTT. Translating it yields CAIRFAGSTDTQYF.

This clonotype was seen many times. The chain recombines TRBV19 with TRBJ1-2; D possibly corresponds to TRBD1 (5 bases). The germline V gene encodes CDR1 LNHDA and CDR2 SQIVND (reference sequence). This CDR3 contains 15 residues. The V end was cut by 5 bases, the J end by 1 base, with 14 bases between. The CDR3 sequence is CASSETVPVNYGYTF. CDR3 nucleotide sequence: TGTGCCAGTAGTGAGACAGTTCCCGTTAACTATGGCTACACCTTC.

CDR3 nucleotides: TGCAGTGCCTTGAGGATAGAGCAGTACTTC. Its translation is CSALRIEQYF. J is TRBJ2-7 and V is TRBV20-1; D is uncertain. There are 10 residues in the CDR3. Trimming took off 6 bases at V and 7 bases at J, with 10 bases between the two ends. Germline V lookup: CDR1 DFQATT, CDR2 SNEGSKA (reference sequence).

The table lists this clonotype with a few counts. A read error is possible here, since a much larger clone lies one base away. The J gene is TRBJ1-2, the V gene TRBV27; perhaps TRBD1 as D (6 bases). The CDR3 length is 16 residues. Germline loops: CDR1 MNHEY, CDR2 SMNVEV (reference sequence). CDR3 region: CANSPRGGGHVYGYTF. The CDR3 nucleotides read TGTGCCAACAGTCCCCGGGGAGGGGGACATGTCTATGGCTACACCTTC.

V is TRBV28 and J is TRBJ1-1, with TRBD1 as a possible D gene (6 bases). Germline V gives CDR1 MDHEN, CDR2 SYDVKM. The CDR3 totals 15 residues. Between the trimmed V and J ends, which lost 4 bases and 0 bases, there was a span of 12 bases. CDR3 amino acids: CASSSTGYMNTEAFF. The CDR3 region has the DNA TGTGCCAGCAGTTCGACAGGTTACATGAACACTGAAGCTTTCTTT.

This clonotype was detected ten times or more. The chain has TRBV20-1 and TRBJ1-5; TRBD1 is a possible D gene (6 bases). V was trimmed by 1 base and J by 2 bases, leaving 15 bases between them. The CDR3 spans 16 residues. CDR1 is DFQATT, CDR2 SNEGSKA, per germline (reference sequence). The CDR3 protein is CSARGGGTGGNQPQHF. CDR3 coding DNA: TGCAGTGCTAGAGGGGGGGGCACTGGGGGCAATCAGCCCCAGCATTTT.

This rearrangement joins TRBV28 to TRBJ1-1; D is uncertain. Germline V gene sequence: CDR1 MDHEN, CDR2 SYDVKM. V lost 7 bases and J lost 6, with 15 bases in between. The length of the CDR3 is 13 residues. The CDR3 sequence is CASIPLGPPEAFF. CDR3 DNA: TGTGCCAGCATTCCGCTAGGGCCCCCTGAAGCTTTCTTT. Variable domain in full (rest from reference TRBV28 and TRBJ1-1): DVKVTQSSRYLVKRTGEKVFLECVQDMDHENMFWYRQDPGLGLRLIYFSYDVKMKEKGDIPEGYSVSREKKERFSLILESASTNQTSMYLCASIPLGPPEAFFGQGTRLTVV.

This clonotype showed up many times. The J gene is TRBJ2-2, the V gene TRBV3-1; weak D call: TRBD2 (5 bases). This CDR3 region has 15 residues. The germline gives CDR1 LGHDT, CDR2 YNNKEL (reference sequence). Trimming cost V 6 bases and J 6 bases, with 17 bases left between them. The CDR3 region has the DNA TGTGCCAGCAGGTCTGCGGGTTTTGCGTCCGGGGAGCTGTTTTTT. This encodes CASRSAGFASGELFF.

In its sample, this clonotype was seen many times. The gene calls are TRBV2 and TRBJ1-5; tentative D call: TRBD1 (5 bases). V lost 3 bases and J 9 bases, leaving 6 bases between the germline ends. Germline V gives CDR1 SNHLY, CDR2 FYNNEI. This CDR3 has 11 residues. CDR3 in DNA: TGTGCCAGCAGTGAGCAGGGGCCCCAGCATTTT. Its translation: CASSEQGPQHF.

About this clonotype: Since a much larger clone is just one base distant, this may be a read error. V gene TRBV20-1 combines with J gene TRBJ2-3; TRBD2 is a possible D gene (6 bases). The length of the CDR3 is 12 residues. Per the germline V gene, CDR1 is DFQATT and CDR2 is SNEGSKA (reference sequence). Trimming took off 7 bases at V and 0 bases at J, with 8 bases between the two ends. The CDR3 nucleotides read TGCAGTGGTAGCGGCAGCACAGATACGCAGTATTTT. Amino acids: CSGSGSTDTQYF.

This clonotype was counted ten times or more. V and J are TRBV7-8 and TRBJ2-7, with D tentatively TRBD2 (5 bases). Germline V gene data show CDR1 as SGHVS and CDR2 as FQNEAQ. This CDR3 contains 15 residues. The V gene lost 1 base and the J gene lost 3 bases, with 13 bases spanning the gap. The CDR3 sequence is CASSLGGLRVYEQYF. As DNA, the CDR3 is TGTGCCAGCAGCTTAGGTGGTCTGAGGGTCTACGAGCAGTACTTC.

This clonotype was seen ten or more times. V gene TRBV6-2 or TRBV6-3 combines with J gene TRBJ2-2, with D possibly matching TRBD2 (5 bases). The CDR3 covers 14 residues. From germline, CDR1 is MNHEY and CDR2 SVGEGT. Between the trimmed V and J ends, which lost 4 bases and 5 bases, there was a span of 11 bases. The CDR3 sequence: CASSFVAQTGELFF. CDR3 DNA sequence: TGTGCCAGCAGTTTCGTAGCGCAAACCGGGGAGCTGTTTTTT.

This clonotype was seen a few times. This chain uses TRBV6-5 with TRBJ1-6, with a possible D match to TRBD1 (6 bases). The CDR3 sequence is 13 residues long. The germline V and J ends were trimmed by 7 bases and 8 bases, with 12 bases remaining between them. The germline V gene has CDR1 MNHEY and CDR2 SVGAGI. The CDR3 DNA sequence: TGTGCCAGCACGGGACAAATTGATTCACCCCTCCACTTT. Translated, it gives CASTGQIDSPLHF.

This clonotype was counted a few times. The V gene is TRBV20-1, the J gene TRBJ1-4; a weak D match, TRBD1 (5 bases). The CDR3 is 15 residues long. The ends were cut back, 0 bases at V and 6 bases at J, with 14 bases in the middle. The V gene's germline CDR1 is DFQATT and CDR2 SNEGSKA (reference sequence). As DNA, the CDR3 is TGCAGTGCTAGAGATAACTGGGGCGGCTATGAAAAACTGTTTTTT. This encodes CSARDNWGGYEKLFF.

This clonotype was seen more than once but under ten times. J is TRBJ2-3 and V is TRBV9; D is unresolved. Germline V lookup: CDR1 SGDLS, CDR2 YYNGEE. The CDR3 contains 14 residues. Trimming pared 4 bases from V and 2 bases from J, leaving 11 bases between. The DNA of the CDR3 is TGTGCCAGCAGCCCCCGGGCTGACACAGATACGCAGTATTTT. Its protein product is CASSPRADTDTQYF.

The chain joins TRBV27 to TRBJ2-6; D is ambiguous. CDR3 size: 12 residues. The V gene lost 4 bases and the J gene lost 6 bases, with 4 bases spanning the gap. The V gene's germline CDR1 is MNHEY and CDR2 SMNVEV (reference sequence). This chain's CDR3 is CASSSSANVLTF. The CDR3 DNA sequence: TGTGCCAGCAGTTCATCGGCCAACGTCCTGACTTTC.

This clonotype came up many times. The chain uses TRBV6-2 or TRBV6-3 and TRBJ1-6; 8 positions agree with TRBD1. The trim removed 6 bases at V and 7 bases at J, leaving 2 bases unmatched. The germline CDR1 and CDR2 sequences are MNHEY and SVGEGT. This CDR3 is built from 13 residues. The CDR3 bases are TGTGCCAGCAGGGGACAGGTGAATTCACCCCTCCACTTT. Protein product: CASRGQVNSPLHF.

The chain recombines TRBV20-1 with TRBJ2-3, with D unresolved. V dropped 6 bases and J dropped 4 bases, with 8 bases sitting between them. CDR1 and CDR2 from the germline V gene are DFQATT and SNEGSKA (reference sequence). The CDR3 is 11 residues long. CDR3 sequence: CSAPLPDTQYF. In DNA form, the CDR3 reads TGCAGTGCCCCGTTGCCAGATACGCAGTATTTT.

This clonotype was seen only a few times. Germline and junction disagree at one end, which may indicate a read error. This chain connects TRBV7-2 to TRBJ2-3, with TRBD2 as a possible D gene (5 bases). The CDR3 consists of 13 residues. Germline loops: CDR1 SGHTA, CDR2 FQGNSA. Written as DNA, the CDR3 is TGTGTCAGCAGCGCGCAGGAGGTGGATACGCAGTATTTT. Translated, it gives CVSSAQEVDTQYF.

V and J are TRBV27 and TRBJ2-1; 8 nucleotides agree with TRBD1. Germline lookup yields CDR1 MNHEY and CDR2 SMNVEV (reference sequence). The V segment lost 2 bases and the J segment 3 bases; nucleotides outside the gene matches: 3. The CDR3 is 15 residues long. The CDR3 coding sequence is TGTGCCAGCAGTTTAGGGACAGGAGTCTACAATGAGCAGTTCTTC. It translates to CASSLGTGVYNEQFF.

This rearrangement joins TRBV7-9 to TRBJ1-1; maybe TRBD1 (5 bases). This CDR3 spans 13 amino acids. Germline loops: CDR1 SEHNR, CDR2 FQNEAQ (reference sequence). V was shortened by 5 bases and J by 1 base, with 8 bases between the two germline ends. DNA of the CDR3: TGTGCCAGCAGCGTCAGGGAGAACACTGAAGCTTTCTTT. Its protein is CASSVRENTEAFF.

This clonotype was seen at least ten times. The junction departs from germline at one end; a sequencing error may be responsible. The rearrangement links TRBV7-7 to TRBJ2-3; possible D gene TRBD2, 7 bases. This CDR3 comprises 15 residues. CDR1 SSHAT and CDR2 FNYEAQ come from the germline V gene (reference sequence). CDR3 loop: CASSLGSGGADTQYF. The CDR3 region has the DNA TGTGCTAGCAGCTTAGGATCGGGGGGCGCAGATACGCAGTATTTT.